These 2 T cell receptor beta chains share one sample of origin, sequenced in a study of T cell responses to AZD1222 COVID-19 vaccine. Only in-frame clones appear in the TCRdb table, and some are missing; sequencing was by immunoSEQ multiplex PCR. Found here are 110,000 to 150,000 clones, roughly nine tenths of them singletons; the top ten hold about 3.5%. The sequenced sample was peripheral blood, obtained on day 0 of AZD1222 vaccination. Receptors originate from an adult in good health.

DNA of the CDR3: TGTGCCAGCAGCTTAGGAACACAGGGAGAACGAAACTATGGCTACACCTTC. This sequence encodes CASSLGTQGERNYGYTF. The chain employs TRBV7-2 and TRBJ1-2, with D tentatively TRBD1 (6 bases). Germline-derived CDR1 and CDR2 are SGHTA and FQGNSA. The CDR3 is made up of 17 amino acids. The germline V and J ends were trimmed by 1 base and 2 bases, with 17 bases remaining between them.

This sequence joins TRBV24-1 and TRBJ2-2, with D perhaps TRBD1 or TRBD2 (6 bases each). Germline-derived CDR1 and CDR2 are KGHDR and SFDVKD. The V end was cut by 8 bases, the J end by 2 bases, with 20 bases between. The CDR3 is made up of 17 amino acids. In DNA form, the CDR3 reads TGTGCCACCACCGAAGGGGGACGGGAGAGAAACACCGGGGAGCTGTTTTTT. The encoded protein is CATTEGGRERNTGELFF.